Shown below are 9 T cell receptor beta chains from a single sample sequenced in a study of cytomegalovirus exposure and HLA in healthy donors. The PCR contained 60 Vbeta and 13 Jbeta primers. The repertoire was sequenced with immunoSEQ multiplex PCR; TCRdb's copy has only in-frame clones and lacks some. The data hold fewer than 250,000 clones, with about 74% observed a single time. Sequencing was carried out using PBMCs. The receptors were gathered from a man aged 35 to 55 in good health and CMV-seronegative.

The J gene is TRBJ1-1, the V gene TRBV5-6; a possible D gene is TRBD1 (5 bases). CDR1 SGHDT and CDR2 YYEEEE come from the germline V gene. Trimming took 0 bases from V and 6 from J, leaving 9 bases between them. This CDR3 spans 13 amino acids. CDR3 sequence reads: CASSLVRTPEAFF. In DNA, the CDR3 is TGTGCCAGCAGCTTGGTCAGGACACCTGAAGCTTTCTTT.

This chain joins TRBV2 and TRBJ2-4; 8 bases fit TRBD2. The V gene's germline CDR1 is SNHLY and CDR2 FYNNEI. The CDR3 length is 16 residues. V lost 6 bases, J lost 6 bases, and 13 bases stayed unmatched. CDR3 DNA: TGTGCCAGCAGGGTGGACAGCGGGGGCCTGGGAAACATTCAGTACTTC. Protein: CASRVDSGGLGNIQYF.

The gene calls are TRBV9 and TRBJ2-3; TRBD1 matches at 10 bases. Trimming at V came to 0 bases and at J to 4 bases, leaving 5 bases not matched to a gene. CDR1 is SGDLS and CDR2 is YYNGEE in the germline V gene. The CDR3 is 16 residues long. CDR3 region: CASSVAPTGGADTQYF. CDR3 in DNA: TGTGCCAGCAGCGTAGCTCCGACAGGGGGCGCAGATACGCAGTATTTT.

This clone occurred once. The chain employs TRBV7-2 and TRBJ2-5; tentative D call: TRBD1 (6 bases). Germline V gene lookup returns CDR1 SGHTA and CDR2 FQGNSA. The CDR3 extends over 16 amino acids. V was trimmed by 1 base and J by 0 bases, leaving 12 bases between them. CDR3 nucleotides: TGTGCCAGCAGCTTAGATGGGGGCCCGTACCAAGAGACCCAGTACTTC. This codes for CASSLDGGPYQETQYF. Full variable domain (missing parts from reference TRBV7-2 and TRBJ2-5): GAGVSQSPSNKVTEKGKDVELRCDPISGHTALYWYRQSLGQGLEFLIYFQGNSAPDKSGLPSDRFSAERTGGSVSTLTIQRTQQEDSAVYLCASSLDGGPYQETQYFGPGTRLLVL.

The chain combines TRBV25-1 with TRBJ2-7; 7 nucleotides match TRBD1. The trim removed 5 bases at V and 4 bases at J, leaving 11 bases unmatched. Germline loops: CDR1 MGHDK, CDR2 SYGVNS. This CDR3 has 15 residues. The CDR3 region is CASSQTTGQGYEQYF. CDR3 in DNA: TGTGCCAGCAGTCAAACGACAGGGCAGGGGTACGAGCAGTACTTC.

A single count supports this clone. Here the CDR3 reads CASSLGAGPASYNEQFF. DNA of the CDR3: TGTGCCAGCAGCTTAGGGGCGGGTCCCGCTTCCTACAATGAGCAGTTCTTC. V is TRBV11-3 and J is TRBJ2-1; D is perhaps TRBD2 (5 bases). The CDR3 contains 17 residues. CDR1 and CDR2 (germline): SGHNT, YENEEA. Trimming pared 1 base from V and 1 base from J, leaving 14 bases between.

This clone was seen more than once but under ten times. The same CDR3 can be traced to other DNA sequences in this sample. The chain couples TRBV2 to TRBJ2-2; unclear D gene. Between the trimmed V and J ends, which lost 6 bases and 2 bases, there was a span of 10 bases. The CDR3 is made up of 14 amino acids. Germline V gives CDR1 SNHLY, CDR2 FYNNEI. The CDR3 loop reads CASSRLVNTGELFF. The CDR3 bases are TGTGCCAGCAGCCGACTCGTAAACACCGGGGAGCTGTTTTTT. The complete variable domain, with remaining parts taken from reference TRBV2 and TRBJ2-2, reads EPEVTQTPSHQVTQMGQEVILRCVPISNHLYFYWYRQILGQKVEFLVSFYNNEISEKSEIFDDQFSVERPDGSNFTLKIRSTKLEDSAMYFCASSRLVNTGELFFGEGSRLTVL.

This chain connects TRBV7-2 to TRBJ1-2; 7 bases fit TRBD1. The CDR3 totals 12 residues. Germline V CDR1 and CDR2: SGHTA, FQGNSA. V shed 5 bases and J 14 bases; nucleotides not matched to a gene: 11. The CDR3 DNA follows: TGTGCCAGCAGCCCCGTGCTAGGGACAGATACCTTC. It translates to CASSPVLGTDTF.

CDR3 sequence: CASSLASGTYNEQFF. Here the CDR3 DNA reads TGTGCCAGCAGCTTAGCTAGCGGAACCTACAATGAGCAGTTCTTC. This chain joins TRBV7-9 and TRBJ2-1, with D perhaps matching TRBD2 (6 bases). Germline loops: CDR1 SEHNR, CDR2 FQNEAQ (reference sequence). V gave up 0 bases and J gave up 2 bases, with 8 bases separating them. The length of the CDR3 is 15 residues.